This T cell receptor (beta chain) was documented in a study of blood T cell repertoires in COVID-19. Study-wide context: Whether acute or convalescent, the COVID-19 samples came from the United States, Italy and Spain. In each case, the material was cDNA or gDNA derived from T cells, B-cell-depleted T cells, or PBMCs.

Participant ages covered roughly 18 to 89 years across 24 US areas. Participants had their cohort set by participant-reported clinical history. The germline gives CDR1 MNHNS, CDR2 SASEGT. The V end was cut by 2 bases, the J end by 8 bases, with 6 bases between. The CDR3 is 11 residues long. The assay was immunoSEQ multiplex PCR, and TCRdb's table has in-frame clones only and misses some. The profile shows around 140,000 clones, around four fifths of them singletons. This clonotype was obtained from a man aged 35 to 55 with acute COVID-19. Sequencing was done on a sample of PBMCs or T cells enriched from blood (not recorded which). V gene TRBV6-1 combines with J gene TRBJ1-2, with D possibly being TRBD1 (5 bases). CDR3 DNA sequence: TGTGCCAGCAGTGAACAGGGAGGCTACACCTTC. Encoded protein: CASSEQGGYTF.